This T cell receptor (beta chain) was captured in a study of blood T cell repertoires in COVID-19. Overall study context: Sample material is recorded as cDNA or gDNA derived from T cells, B-cell-depleted T cells, or PBMCs.

Original data processing: Estimation of nucleated cell counts relied on the amplification of reference gene primers. Generated by immunoSEQ multiplex PCR, the TCRdb table keeps only in-frame clones and is missing some. V, J and clone size are taken as reported in that table, and D and trimming were inferred from the DNA itself. The sample holds about 60,000 clones, around 80% seen once. The origin of this receptor is a man in his 60s with acute or convalescent COVID-19. Material: peripheral blood.

CDR3 amino acids: CASQLRGGDTQYF. The CDR3 DNA is TGTGCCAGCCAACTCCGGGGGGGAGATACGCAGTATTTT. The chain combines TRBV5-6 with TRBJ2-3; TRBD2 matches at 8 bases. V trimming: 7 bases; J trimming: 5 bases; junction bases outside the gene matches: 6. CDR1 and CDR2 from the germline V gene are SGHDT and YYEEEE. The CDR3 contains 13 residues.